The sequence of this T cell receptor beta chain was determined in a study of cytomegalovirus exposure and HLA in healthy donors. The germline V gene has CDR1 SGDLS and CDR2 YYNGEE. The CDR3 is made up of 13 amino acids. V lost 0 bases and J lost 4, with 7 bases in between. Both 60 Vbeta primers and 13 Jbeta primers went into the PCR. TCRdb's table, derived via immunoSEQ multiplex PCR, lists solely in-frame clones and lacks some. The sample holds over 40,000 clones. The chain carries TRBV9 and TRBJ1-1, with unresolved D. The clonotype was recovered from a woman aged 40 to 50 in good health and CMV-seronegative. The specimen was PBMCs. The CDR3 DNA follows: TGTGCCAGCAGCGTAGCAGAAAGCACTGAAGCTTTCTTT. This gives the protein CASSVAESTEAFF.